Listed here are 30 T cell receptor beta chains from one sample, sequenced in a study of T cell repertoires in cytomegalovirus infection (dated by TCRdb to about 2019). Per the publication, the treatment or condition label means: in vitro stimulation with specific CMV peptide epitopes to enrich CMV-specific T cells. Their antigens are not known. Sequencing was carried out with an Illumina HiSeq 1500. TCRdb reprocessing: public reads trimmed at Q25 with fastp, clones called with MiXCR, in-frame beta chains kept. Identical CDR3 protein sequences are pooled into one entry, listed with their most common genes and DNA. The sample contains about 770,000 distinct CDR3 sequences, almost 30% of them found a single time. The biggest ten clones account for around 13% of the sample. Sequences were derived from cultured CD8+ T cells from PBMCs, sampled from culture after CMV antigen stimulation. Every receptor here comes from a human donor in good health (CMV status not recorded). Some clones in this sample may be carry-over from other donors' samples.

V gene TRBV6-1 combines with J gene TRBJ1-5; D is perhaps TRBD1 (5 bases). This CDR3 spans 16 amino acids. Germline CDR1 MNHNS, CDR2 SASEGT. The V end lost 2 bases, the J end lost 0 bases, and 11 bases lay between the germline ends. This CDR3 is CASSESDSYSNQPQHF. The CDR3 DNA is TGTGCCAGCAGTGAAAGTGACAGCTATAGCAATCAGCCCCAGCATTTT.

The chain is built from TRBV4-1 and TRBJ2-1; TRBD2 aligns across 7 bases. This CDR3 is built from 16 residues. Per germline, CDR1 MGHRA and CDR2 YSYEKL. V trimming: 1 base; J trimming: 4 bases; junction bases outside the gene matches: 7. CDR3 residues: CASSQVWGGRYNEQFF. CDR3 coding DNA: TGCGCCAGCAGCCAAGTTTGGGGGGGGAGATACAATGAGCAGTTCTTC.

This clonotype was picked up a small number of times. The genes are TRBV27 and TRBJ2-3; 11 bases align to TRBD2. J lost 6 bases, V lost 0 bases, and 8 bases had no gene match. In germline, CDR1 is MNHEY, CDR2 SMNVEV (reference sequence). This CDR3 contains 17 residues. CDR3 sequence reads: CASSLSNSGGAGDTQYF. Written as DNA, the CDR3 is TGTGCCAGCAGTTTATCCAATAGCGGGGGGGCAGGTGATACGCAGTATTTT.

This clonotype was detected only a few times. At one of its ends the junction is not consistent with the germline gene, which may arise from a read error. The CDR3 nucleotides read TGTGCCAGCAATGAAGAGCATAATTCACCCCTCCACTTT. Protein: CASNEEHNSPLHF. The rearrangement uses TRBV6-1 and TRBJ1-6, with unresolved D. This CDR3 contains 13 residues. Germline V lookup: CDR1 MNHNS, CDR2 SASEGT.

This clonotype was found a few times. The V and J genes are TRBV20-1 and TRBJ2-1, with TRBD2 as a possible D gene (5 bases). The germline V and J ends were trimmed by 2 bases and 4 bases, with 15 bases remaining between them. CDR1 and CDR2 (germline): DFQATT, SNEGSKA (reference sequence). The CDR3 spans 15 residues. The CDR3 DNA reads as TGCAGTGCTAGATCCAACCGCCGGGGATACAATGAGCAGTTCTTC. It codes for CSARSNRRGYNEQFF.

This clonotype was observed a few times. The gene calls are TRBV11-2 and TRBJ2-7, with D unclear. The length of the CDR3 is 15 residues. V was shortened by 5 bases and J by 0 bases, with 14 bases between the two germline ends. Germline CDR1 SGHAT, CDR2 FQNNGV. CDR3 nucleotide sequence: TGTGCCAGCAGCCTTAGTCGAGCCACCTCCTACGAGCAGTACGTC. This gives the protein CASSLSRATSYEQYV.

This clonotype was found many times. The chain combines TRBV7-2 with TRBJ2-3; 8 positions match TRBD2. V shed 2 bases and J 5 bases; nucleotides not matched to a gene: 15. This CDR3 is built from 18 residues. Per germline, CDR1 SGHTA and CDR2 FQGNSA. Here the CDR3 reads CASSLLSRLSGGLDTQYF. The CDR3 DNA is TGTGCCAGCAGCTTACTGTCCCGGCTGAGCGGGGGATTAGATACGCAGTATTTT. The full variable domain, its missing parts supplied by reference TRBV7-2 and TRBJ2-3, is GAGVSQSPSNKVTEKGKDVELRCDPISGHTALYWYRQSLGQGLEFLIYFQGNSAPDKSGLPSDRFSAERTGGSVSTLTIQRTQQEDSAVYLCASSLLSRLSGGLDTQYFGPGTRLTVL.

CDR3 DNA: TGTGCCAGCAGTTCAACTAGGAATGAGCAGTTCTTC. Amino acid sequence: CASSSTRNEQFF. The chain carries TRBV27 and TRBJ2-1, with a weak D call TRBD2 (5 bases). V lost 4 bases, J lost 7 bases, and 8 bases lay in between. The CDR3 loop spans 12 amino acids. Germline-derived CDR1 and CDR2 are MNHEY and SMNVEV (reference sequence).

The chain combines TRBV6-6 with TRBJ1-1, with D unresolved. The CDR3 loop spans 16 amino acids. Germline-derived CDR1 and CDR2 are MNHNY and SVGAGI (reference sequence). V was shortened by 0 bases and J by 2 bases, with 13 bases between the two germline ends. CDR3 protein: CASSYSKRILNTEAFF. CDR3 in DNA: TGTGCCAGCAGTTACTCGAAGCGGATTCTTAACACTGAAGCTTTCTTT.

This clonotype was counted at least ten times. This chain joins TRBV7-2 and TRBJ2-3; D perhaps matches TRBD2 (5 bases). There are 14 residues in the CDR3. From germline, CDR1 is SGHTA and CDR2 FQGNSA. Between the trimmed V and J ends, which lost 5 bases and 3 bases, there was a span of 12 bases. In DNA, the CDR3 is TGTGCCAGCAGCCCTGACTACCTTACAGATACGCAGTATTTT. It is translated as CASSPDYLTDTQYF.

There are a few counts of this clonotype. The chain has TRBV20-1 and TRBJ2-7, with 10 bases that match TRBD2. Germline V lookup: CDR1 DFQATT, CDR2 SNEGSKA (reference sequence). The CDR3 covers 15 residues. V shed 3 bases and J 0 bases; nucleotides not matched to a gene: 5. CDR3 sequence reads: CSARISGGTSYEQYV. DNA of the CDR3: TGCAGTGCTAGGATTAGCGGGGGGACCTCCTACGAGCAGTACGTC.

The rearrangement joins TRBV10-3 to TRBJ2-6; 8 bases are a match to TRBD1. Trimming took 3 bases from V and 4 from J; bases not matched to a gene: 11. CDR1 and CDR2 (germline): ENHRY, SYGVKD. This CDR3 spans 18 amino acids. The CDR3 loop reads CAISDLFQGAGGANVLTF. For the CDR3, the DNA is TGTGCCATCAGTGACCTCTTCCAGGGGGCGGGGGGGGCCAACGTCCTGACTTTC.

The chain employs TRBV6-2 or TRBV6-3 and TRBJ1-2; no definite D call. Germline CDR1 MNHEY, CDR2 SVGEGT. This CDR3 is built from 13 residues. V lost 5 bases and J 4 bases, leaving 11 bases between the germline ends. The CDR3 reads CASSPSSLYGYTF. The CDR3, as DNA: TGTGCCAGCAGTCCATCAAGCCTCTATGGCTACACCTTC.

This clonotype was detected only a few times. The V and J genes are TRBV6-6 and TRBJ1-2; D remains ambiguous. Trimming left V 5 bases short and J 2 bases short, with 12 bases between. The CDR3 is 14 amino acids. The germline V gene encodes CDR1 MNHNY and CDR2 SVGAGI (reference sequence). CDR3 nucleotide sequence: TGTGCCAGCAGTCCGGGTCGCAAAAACTATGGCTACACCTTC. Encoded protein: CASSPGRKNYGYTF.

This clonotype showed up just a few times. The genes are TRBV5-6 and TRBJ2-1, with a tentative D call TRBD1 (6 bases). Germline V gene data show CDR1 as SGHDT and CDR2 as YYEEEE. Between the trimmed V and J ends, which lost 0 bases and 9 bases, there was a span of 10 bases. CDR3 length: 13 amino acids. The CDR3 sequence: CASSLGARGEQFF. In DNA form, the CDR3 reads TGTGCCAGCAGCTTGGGGGCCAGGGGTGAGCAGTTCTTC.

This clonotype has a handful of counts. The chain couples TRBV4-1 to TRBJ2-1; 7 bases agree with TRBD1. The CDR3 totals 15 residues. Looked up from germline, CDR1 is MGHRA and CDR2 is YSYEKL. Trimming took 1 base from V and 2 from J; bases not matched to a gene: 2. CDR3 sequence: CASSQAGQPYNEQFF. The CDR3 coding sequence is TGCGCCAGCAGCCAAGCGGGACAGCCCTACAATGAGCAGTTCTTC.

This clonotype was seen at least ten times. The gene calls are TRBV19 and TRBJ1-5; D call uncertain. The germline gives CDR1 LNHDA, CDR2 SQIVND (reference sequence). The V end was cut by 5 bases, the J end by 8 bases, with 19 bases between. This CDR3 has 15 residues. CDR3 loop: CASSWRRERKEPQHF. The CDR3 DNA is TGTGCCAGTAGTTGGAGGAGAGAAAGGAAGGAGCCCCAGCATTTT.

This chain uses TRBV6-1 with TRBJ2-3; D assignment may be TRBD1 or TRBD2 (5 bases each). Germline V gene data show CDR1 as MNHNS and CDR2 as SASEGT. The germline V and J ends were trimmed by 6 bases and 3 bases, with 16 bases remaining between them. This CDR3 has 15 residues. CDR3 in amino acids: CASRFGDPQTDTQYF. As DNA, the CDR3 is TGTGCCAGCAGGTTCGGGGACCCACAAACAGATACGCAGTATTTT.

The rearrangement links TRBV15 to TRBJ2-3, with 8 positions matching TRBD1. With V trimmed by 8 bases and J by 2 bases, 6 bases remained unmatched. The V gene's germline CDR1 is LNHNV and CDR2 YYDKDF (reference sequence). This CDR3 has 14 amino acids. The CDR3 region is CATLRTGTTDTQYF. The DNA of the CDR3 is TGTGCCACCTTGCGGACAGGGACCACAGATACGCAGTATTTT.

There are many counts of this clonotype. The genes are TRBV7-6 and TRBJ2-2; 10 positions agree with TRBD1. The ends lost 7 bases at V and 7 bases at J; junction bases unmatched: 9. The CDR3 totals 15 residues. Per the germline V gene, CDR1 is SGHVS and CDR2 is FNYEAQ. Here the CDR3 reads CASTETGGNIGELFF. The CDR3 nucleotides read TGTGCCAGCACCGAGACAGGGGGCAATATCGGGGAGCTGTTTTTT. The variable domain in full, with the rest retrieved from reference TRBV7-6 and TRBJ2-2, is GAGVSQSPRYKVTKRGQDVALRCDPISGHVSLYWYRQALGQGPEFLTYFNYEAQQDKSGLPNDRFSAERPEGSISTLTIQRTEQRDSAMYRCASTETGGNIGELFFGEGSRLTVL.

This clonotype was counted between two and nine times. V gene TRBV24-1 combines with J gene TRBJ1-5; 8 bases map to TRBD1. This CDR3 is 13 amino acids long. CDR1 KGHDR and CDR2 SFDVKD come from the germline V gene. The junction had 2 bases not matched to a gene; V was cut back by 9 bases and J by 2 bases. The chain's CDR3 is CATQGARNQPQHF. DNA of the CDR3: TGTGCCACCCAGGGGGCGCGCAATCAGCCCCAGCATTTT.

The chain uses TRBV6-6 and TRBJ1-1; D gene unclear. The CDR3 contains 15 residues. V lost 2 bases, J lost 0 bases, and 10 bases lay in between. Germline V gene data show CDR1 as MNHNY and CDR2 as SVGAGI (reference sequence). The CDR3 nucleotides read TGTGCCAGCAGTTACGAAGGTTTACTGAACACTGAAGCTTTCTTT. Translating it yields CASSYEGLLNTEAFF.

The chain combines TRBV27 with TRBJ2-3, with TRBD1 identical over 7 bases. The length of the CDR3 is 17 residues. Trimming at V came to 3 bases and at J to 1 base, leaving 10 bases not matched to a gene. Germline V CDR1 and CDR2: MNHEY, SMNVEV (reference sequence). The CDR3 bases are TGTGCCAGCAGTTTTCTTCGGACAGGAAGTCGCACAGATACGCAGTATTTT. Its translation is CASSFLRTGSRTDTQYF.

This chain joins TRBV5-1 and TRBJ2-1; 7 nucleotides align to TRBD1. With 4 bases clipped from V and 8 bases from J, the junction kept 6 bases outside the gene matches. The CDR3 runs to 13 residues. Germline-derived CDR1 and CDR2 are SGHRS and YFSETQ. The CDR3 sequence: CASSGRQGDEQFF. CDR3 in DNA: TGCGCCAGCAGCGGAAGACAGGGCGATGAGCAGTTCTTC.

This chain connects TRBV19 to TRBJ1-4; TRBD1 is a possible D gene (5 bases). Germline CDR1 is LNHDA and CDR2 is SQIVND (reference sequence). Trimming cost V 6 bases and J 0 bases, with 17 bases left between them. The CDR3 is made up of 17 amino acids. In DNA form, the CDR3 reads TGTGCCAGTAGCATCCGGGACCTTCTTGCAACTAATGAAAAACTGTTTTTT. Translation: CASSIRDLLATNEKLFF.

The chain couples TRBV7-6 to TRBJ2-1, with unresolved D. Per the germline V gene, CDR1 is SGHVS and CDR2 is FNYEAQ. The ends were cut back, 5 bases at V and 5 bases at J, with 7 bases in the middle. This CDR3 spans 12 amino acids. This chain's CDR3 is CASSTFNNEQFF. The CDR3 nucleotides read TGTGCCAGCAGCACCTTCAACAATGAGCAGTTCTTC.

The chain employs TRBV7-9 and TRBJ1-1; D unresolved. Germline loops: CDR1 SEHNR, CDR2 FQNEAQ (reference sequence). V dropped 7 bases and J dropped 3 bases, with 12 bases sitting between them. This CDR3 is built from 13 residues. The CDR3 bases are TGTGCCAGCACCCTGCCCGGGTACACTGAAGCTTTCTTT. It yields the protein CASTLPGYTEAFF.

The CDR3 coding sequence is TGCGCCAGCAGCTTGGGCGGCGGAGTCTTCTTT. This sequence encodes CASSLGGGVFF. This rearrangement joins TRBV5-1 to TRBJ1-1; D is ambiguous. Germline CDR1 reads SGHRS; CDR2 reads YFSETQ. The CDR3 consists of 11 residues. With 0 bases removed from V and 14 bases from J, the gap between germline ends came to 11 bases.

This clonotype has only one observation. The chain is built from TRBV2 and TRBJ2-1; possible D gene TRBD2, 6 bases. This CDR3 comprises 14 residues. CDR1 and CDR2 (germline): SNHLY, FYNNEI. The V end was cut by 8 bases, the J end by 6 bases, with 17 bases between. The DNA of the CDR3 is TGTGCCAGCCTTAGCCGAGAGGGAGGCAATGAGCAGTTCTTC. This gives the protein CASLSREGGNEQFF.

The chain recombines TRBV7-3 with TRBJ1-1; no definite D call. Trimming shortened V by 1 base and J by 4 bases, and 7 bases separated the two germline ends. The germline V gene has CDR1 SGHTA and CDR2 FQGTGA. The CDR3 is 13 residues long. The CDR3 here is CASSLSISTEAFF. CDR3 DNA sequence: TGTGCCAGCAGCTTAAGCATTAGCACTGAAGCTTTCTTT.